This T cell receptor beta chain was obtained from a study of T-cell memory formation after mild COVID-19. Study-wide background: Largely, TCR clusters stayed within a single donor. Study results and limitations: Contracting clones localized mainly to CM and EM when CD4+ and mainly to EMRA when CD8+.

TCRdb re-derived calls from the 5' RACE reads in MiXCR, one entry per CDR3 protein. The sample carries 150,000 to 200,000 distinct CDR3 sequences, roughly 15% recorded once. Germline values: CDR1 MNHEY, CDR2 SMNVEV (reference sequence). V was shortened by 0 bases and J by 5 bases, with 11 bases between the two germline ends. This CDR3 is built from 14 residues. As concerns this clonotype: As yet, its antigen is unknown.

This TCR derives from an adult woman who had mild COVID-19 (a few samples of this study predate the infection). Cell type and time point are not known. The sample was PBMCs or a T cell subset sorted from them (not recorded which). The chain carries TRBV27 and TRBJ2-7; a weak D match, TRBD1 (5 bases). Here the CDR3 reads CASSLSGVKNEQYF. For the CDR3, the DNA is TGTGCCAGCAGTTTATCAGGGGTAAAGAACGAGCAGTACTTC.